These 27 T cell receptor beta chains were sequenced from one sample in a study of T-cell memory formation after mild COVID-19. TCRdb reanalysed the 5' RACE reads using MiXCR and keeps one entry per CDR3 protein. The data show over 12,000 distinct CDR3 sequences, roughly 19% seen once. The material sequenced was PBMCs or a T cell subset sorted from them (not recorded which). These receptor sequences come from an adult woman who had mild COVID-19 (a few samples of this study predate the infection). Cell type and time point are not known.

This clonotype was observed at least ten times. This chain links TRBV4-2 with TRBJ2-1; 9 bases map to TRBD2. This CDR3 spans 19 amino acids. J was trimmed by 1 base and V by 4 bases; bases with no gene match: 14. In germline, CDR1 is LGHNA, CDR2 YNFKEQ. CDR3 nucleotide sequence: TGTGCCAGCAGCCCGCATAGCGGGAGCCTATTTCCGTCCTACAATGAGCAGTTCTTC. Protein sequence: CASSPHSGSLFPSYNEQFF.

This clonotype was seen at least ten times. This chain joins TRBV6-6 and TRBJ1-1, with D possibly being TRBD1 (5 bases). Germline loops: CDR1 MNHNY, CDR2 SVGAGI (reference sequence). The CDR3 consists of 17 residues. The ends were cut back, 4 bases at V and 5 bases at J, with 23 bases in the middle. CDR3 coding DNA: TGTGCCAGCAGTTCAGGGTTCCTCCCATGGGGGGAAACTGAAGCTTTCTTT. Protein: CASSSGFLPWGETEAFF.

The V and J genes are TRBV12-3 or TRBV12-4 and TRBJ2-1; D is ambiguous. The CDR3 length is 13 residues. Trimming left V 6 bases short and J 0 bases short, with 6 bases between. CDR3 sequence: CASSSASYNEQFF. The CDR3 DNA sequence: TGTGCCAGCAGCTCAGCCTCCTACAATGAGCAGTTCTTC.

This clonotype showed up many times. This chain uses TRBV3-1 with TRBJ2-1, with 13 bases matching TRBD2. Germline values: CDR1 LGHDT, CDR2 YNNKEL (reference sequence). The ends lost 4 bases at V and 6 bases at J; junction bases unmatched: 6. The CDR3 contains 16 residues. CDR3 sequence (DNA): TGTGCCAGCAGCCCGGCACTAGCGGGGGGGCGCAATGAGCAGTTCTTC. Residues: CASSPALAGGRNEQFF.

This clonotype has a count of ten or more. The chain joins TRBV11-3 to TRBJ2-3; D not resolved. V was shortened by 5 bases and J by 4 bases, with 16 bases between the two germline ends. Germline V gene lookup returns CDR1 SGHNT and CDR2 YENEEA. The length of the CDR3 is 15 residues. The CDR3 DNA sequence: TGTGCCAGCAGCCCGCGCCTGAACTTACCAGATACGCAGTATTTT. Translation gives CASSPRLNLPDTQYF.

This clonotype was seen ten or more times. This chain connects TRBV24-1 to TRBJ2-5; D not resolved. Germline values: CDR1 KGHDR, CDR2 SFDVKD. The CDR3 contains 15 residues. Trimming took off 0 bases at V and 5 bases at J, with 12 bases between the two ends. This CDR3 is CATSDLFGSSETQYF. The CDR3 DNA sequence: TGTGCCACCAGTGATTTGTTCGGGTCAAGCGAGACCCAGTACTTC.

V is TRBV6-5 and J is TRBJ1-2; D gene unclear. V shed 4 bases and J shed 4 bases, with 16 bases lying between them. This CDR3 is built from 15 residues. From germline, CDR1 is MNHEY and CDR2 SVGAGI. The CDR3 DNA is TGTGCCAGCAGTTCCACCCCCATCGAGATCTATGGCTACACCTTC. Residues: CASSSTPIEIYGYTF.

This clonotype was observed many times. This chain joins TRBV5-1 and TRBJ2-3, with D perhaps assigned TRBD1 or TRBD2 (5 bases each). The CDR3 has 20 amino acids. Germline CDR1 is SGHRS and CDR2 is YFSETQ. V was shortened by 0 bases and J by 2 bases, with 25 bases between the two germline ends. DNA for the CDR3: TGCGCCAGCAGCTTGGGCGTGACAGTCTCCTTTAGGGGACCCACAGATACGCAGTATTTT. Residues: CASSLGVTVSFRGPTDTQYF.

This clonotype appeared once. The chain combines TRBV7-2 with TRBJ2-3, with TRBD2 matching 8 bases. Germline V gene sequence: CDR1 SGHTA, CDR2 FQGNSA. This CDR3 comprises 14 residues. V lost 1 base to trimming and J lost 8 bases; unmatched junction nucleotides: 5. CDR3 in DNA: TGTGCCAGCAGCTTAGGCGGGGGGCGACCTACGCAGTATTTT. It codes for CASSLGGGRPTQYF.

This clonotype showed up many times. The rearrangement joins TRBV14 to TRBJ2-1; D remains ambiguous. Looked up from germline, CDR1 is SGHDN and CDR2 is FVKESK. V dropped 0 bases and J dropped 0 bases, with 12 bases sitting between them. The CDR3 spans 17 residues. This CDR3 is CASSQEVRSYSYNEQFF. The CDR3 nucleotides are TGTGCCAGCAGCCAAGAGGTTAGGAGTTACTCCTACAATGAGCAGTTCTTC. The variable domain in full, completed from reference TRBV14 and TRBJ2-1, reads EAGVTQFPSHSVIEKGQTVTLRCDPISGHDNLYWYRRVMGKEIKFLLHFVKESKQDESGMPNNRFLAERTGGTYSTLKVQPAELEDSGVYFCASSQEVRSYSYNEQFFGPGTRLTVL.

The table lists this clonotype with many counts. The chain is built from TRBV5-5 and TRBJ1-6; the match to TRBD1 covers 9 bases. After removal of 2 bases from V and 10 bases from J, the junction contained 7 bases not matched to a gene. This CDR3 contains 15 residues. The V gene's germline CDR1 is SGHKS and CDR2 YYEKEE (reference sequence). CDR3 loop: CASSFVGQGGSPLHF. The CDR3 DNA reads TGTGCCAGCAGCTTTGTGGGACAGGGAGGATCACCCCTCCACTTT.

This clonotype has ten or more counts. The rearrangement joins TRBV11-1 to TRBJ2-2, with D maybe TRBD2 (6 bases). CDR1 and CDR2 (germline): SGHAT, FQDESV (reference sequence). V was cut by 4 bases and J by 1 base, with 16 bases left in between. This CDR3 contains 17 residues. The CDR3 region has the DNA TGTGCCAGCAGCTATAAAGTCCGAGCGGGGAACACCGGGGAGCTGTTTTTT. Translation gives CASSYKVRAGNTGELFF.

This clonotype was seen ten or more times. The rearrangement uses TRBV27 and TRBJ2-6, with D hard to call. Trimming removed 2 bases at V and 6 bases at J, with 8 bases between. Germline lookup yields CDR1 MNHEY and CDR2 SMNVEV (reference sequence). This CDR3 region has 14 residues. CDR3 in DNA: TGTGCCAGCAGTTTAGGCCTTAAGGCCAACGTCCTGACTTTC. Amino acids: CASSLGLKANVLTF.

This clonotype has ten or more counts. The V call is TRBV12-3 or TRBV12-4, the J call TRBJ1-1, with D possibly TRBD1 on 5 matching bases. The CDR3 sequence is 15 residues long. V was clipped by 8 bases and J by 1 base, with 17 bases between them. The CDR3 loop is CASLTFVRGNTEAFF. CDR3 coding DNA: TGTGCCAGCCTTACTTTTGTTAGGGGGAACACTGAAGCTTTCTTT.

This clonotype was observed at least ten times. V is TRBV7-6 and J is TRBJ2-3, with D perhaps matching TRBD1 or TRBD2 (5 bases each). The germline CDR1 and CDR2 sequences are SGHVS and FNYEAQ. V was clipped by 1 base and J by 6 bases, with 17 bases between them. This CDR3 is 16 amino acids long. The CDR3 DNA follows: TGTGCCAGCAGCTTAGGTGGGGGAAACCATTATGATACGCAGTATTTT. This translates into CASSLGGGNHYDTQYF.

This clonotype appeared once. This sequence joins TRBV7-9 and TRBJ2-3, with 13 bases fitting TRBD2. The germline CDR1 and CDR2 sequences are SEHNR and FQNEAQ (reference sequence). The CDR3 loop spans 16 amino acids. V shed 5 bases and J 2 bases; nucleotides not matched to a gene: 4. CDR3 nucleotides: TGTGCCAGCAGCCGGACTAGCGGGAGAGCCACAGATACGCAGTATTTT. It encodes CASSRTSGRATDTQYF.

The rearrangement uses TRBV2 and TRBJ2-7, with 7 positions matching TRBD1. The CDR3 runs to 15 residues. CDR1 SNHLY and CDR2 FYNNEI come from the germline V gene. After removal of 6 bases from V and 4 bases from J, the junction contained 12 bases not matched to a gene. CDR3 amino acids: CASRAPGQLIYEQYF. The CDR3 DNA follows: TGTGCCAGCAGAGCTCCGGGACAGCTAATTTACGAGCAGTACTTC.

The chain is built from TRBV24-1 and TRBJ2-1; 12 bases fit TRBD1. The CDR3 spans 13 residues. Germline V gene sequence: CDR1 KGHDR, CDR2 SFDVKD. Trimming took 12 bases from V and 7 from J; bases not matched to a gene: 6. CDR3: CAAGQGAWNEQFF. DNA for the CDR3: TGTGCCGCGGGACAGGGGGCTTGGAATGAGCAGTTCTTC.

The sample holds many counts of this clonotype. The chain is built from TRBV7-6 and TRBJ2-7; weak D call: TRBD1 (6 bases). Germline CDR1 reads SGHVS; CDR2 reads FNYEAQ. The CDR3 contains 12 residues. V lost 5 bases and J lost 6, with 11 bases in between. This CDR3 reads CASSTQGSEQYF. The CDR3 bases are TGTGCCAGCAGCACACAGGGATCCGAGCAGTACTTC.

CDR3 amino acids: CASSSSGGPEAFF. For the CDR3, the DNA is TGTGCCAGCAGCTCATCAGGGGGCCCTGAAGCTTTCTTT. The V gene is TRBV11-1, the J gene TRBJ1-1; 8 nucleotides agree with TRBD1. Trimming took 4 bases from V and 6 from J; bases not matched to a gene: 4. The CDR3 is 13 amino acids. Germline V gives CDR1 SGHAT, CDR2 FQDESV (reference sequence).

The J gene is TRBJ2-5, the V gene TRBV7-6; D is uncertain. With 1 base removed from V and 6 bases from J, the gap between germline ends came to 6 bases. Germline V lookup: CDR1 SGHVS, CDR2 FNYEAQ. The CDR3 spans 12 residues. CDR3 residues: CASSLGGKTQYF. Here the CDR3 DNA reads TGTGCCAGCAGCTTAGGAGGAAAGACCCAGTACTTC.

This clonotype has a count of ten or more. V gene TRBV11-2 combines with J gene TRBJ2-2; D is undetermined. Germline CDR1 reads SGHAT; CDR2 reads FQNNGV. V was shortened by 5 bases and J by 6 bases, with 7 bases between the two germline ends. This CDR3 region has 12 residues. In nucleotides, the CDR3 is TGTGCCAGCAGCCCCCTTCCCGGGGAGCTGTTTTTT. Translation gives CASSPLPGELFF.

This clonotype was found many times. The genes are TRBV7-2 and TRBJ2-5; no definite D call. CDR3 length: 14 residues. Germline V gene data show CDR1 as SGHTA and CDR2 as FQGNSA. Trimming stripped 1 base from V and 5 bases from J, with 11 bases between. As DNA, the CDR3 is TGTGCCAGCAGCTTAGGCGTTTGGGGTGAGACCCAGTACTTC. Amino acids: CASSLGVWGETQYF.

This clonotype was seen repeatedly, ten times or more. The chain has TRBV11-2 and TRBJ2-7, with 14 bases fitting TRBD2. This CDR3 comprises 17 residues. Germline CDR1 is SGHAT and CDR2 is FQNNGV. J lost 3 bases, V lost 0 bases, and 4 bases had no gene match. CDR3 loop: CASSLDRGLAGVYEQYF. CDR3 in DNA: TGTGCCAGCAGCTTAGATCGGGGACTAGCGGGAGTCTACGAGCAGTACTTC.

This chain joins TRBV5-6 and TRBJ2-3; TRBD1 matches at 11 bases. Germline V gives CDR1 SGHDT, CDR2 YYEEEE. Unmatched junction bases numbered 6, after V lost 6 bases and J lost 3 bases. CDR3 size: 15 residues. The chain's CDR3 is CASNPGTGGTDTQYF. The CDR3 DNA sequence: TGTGCCAGCAACCCGGGGACAGGGGGAACAGATACGCAGTATTTT.

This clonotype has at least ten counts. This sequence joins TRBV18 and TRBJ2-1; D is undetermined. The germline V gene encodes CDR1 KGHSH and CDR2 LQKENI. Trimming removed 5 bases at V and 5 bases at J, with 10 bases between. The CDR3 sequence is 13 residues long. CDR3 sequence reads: CASSGSRNNEQFF. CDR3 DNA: TGTGCCAGCTCAGGTAGTAGAAACAATGAGCAGTTCTTC.

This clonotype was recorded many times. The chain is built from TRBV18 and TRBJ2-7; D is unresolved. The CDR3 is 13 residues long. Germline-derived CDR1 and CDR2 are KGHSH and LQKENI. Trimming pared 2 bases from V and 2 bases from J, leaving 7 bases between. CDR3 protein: CASSPVGPYEQYF. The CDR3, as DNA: TGTGCCAGCTCACCAGTTGGACCCTACGAGCAGTACTTC.